Each of the 32 T cell receptor beta chains below was sequenced from the same sample in a study of siplizumab effects on memory and regulatory T cells. TCRdb's copy holds only in-frame clones and misses some; the assay was immunoSEQ multiplex PCR. Among 90,000 to 120,000 clones listed, about 94% were seen once. The sequenced sample was Tregs sorted from blood. Receptor source: a human donor in good health.

The genes are TRBV4-3 and TRBJ1-2, with 8 positions matching TRBD1. Germline lookup yields CDR1 LGHNA and CDR2 YSLEER. With V trimmed by 5 bases and J by 2 bases, 16 bases remained unmatched. The CDR3 consists of 18 residues. CDR3 sequence (DNA): TGCGCCAGCAGCTATATTGGTGGCAGGGGGCGCAGGAACTATGGCTACACCTTC. Amino acids: CASSYIGGRGRRNYGYTF.

The rearrangement links TRBV19 to TRBJ1-3; D is unclear. In germline, CDR1 is LNHDA, CDR2 SQIVND (reference sequence). This CDR3 has 16 residues. Trimming left V 8 bases short and J 4 bases short, with 21 bases between. The CDR3 nucleotides are TGTGCCAGTTGCCAAATTCGGAGCTCAAGGGGAAACACCATATATTTT. This gives the protein CASCQIRSSRGNTIYF.

The chain recombines TRBV7-8 with TRBJ2-1; tentatively, D is TRBD1 (6 bases). CDR3 length: 14 residues. V was cut by 4 bases and J by 4 bases, with 11 bases left in between. CDR1 SGHVS and CDR2 FQNEAQ come from the germline V gene. In nucleotides, the CDR3 is TGTGCCAGCAGCTCTGACAGGTTTTACAATGAGCAGTTCTTC. It encodes CASSSDRFYNEQFF.

The chain joins TRBV2 to TRBJ2-3, with 8 bases identical to TRBD1. V was pared by 6 bases and J by 1 base, with 0 bases of the junction left unmatched. The germline V gene has CDR1 SNHLY and CDR2 FYNNEI. This CDR3 region has 13 residues. For the CDR3, the DNA is TGTGCCAGCAGGGGACAGGGCACAGATACGCAGTATTTT. Translated, it gives CASRGQGTDTQYF.

This chain connects TRBV5-1 to TRBJ1-2, with no clear D. Germline V CDR1 and CDR2: SGHRS, YFSETQ. V was clipped by 3 bases and J by 4 bases, with 19 bases between them. The CDR3 is 16 amino acids. For the CDR3, the DNA is TGCGCCAGCAGCTCCCAAAGTTCGCGGCTGGGCTATGGCTACACCTTC. Translating gives CASSSQSSRLGYGYTF.

This clone was counted a single time. V is TRBV5-6 and J is TRBJ1-1; TRBD1 matches 8 bases. Trimming cost V 5 bases and J 4 bases; bases outside gene matches: 10. CDR1 and CDR2 (germline): SGHDT, YYEEEE. The CDR3 is 15 amino acids. CDR3 coding DNA: TGTGCCAGCAGTTTCGGACAGGGTTTAAGCACTGAAGCTTTCTTT. Encoded protein: CASSFGQGLSTEAFF.

This chain's CDR3 is CASSPRTSHEQYF. The DNA for the CDR3 is TGTGCCAGCAGCCCCCGGACTAGCCACGAGCAGTACTTC. V usage is TRBV6-6 and J usage is TRBJ2-7; 8 bases are shared with TRBD2. Germline CDR1 reads MNHNY; CDR2 reads SVGAGI (reference sequence). With 6 bases clipped from V and 5 bases from J, the junction kept 6 bases outside the gene matches. The CDR3 contains 13 residues.

This clone was recorded only once. The chain recombines TRBV9 with TRBJ2-3, with 12 bases identical to TRBD2. CDR1 is SGDLS, CDR2 YYNGEE, per germline. The CDR3 has 16 amino acids. Unmatched junction bases numbered 8, after V lost 4 bases and J lost 5 bases. The chain's CDR3 is CASSSPKGLAGDTQYF. In DNA, the CDR3 is TGTGCCAGCAGCTCTCCAAAGGGACTAGCGGGAGATACGCAGTATTTT.

The chain combines TRBV5-6 with TRBJ2-7, with 8 bases lining up with TRBD1. The CDR3 spans 14 residues. The germline V gene encodes CDR1 SGHDT and CDR2 YYEEEE. J was trimmed by 2 bases and V by 5 bases; bases with no gene match: 6. The CDR3 spells CASRNDRGAYEQYF. As DNA, the CDR3 is TGTGCCAGCAGGAACGACAGGGGAGCCTACGAGCAGTACTTC. Full variable domain (outside the CDR3, taken from reference TRBV5-6 and TRBJ2-7): DAGVTQSPTHLIKTRGQQVTLRCSPKSGHDTVSWYQQALGQGPQFIFQYYEEEERQRGNFPDRFSGHQFPNYSSELNVNALLLGDSALYLCASRNDRGAYEQYFGPGTRLTVT.

This chain connects TRBV9 to TRBJ2-7; 9 bases map to TRBD1. The CDR3 contains 14 residues. V shed 0 bases, J shed 2 bases, and the junction held 0 bases outside the gene matches. Germline-derived CDR1 and CDR2 are SGDLS and YYNGEE. The CDR3 region has the DNA TGTGCCAGCAGCGTAGGGACAGGGGCCTACGAGCAGTACTTC. Its translation is CASSVGTGAYEQYF.

This chain connects TRBV29-1 to TRBJ1-2; maybe TRBD1 (6 bases). Germline CDR1 SQVTM, CDR2 ANQGSEA. Trimming removed 2 bases at V and 4 bases at J, with 11 bases between. The CDR3 extends over 13 amino acids. CDR3 residues: CSVEQGSGYGYTF. The DNA of the CDR3 is TGCAGCGTTGAACAGGGGTCAGGCTATGGCTACACCTTC. Full variable domain (remainder filled in from reference TRBV29-1 and TRBJ1-2): SAVISQKPSRDICQRGTSLTIQCQVDSQVTMMFWYRQQPGQSLTLIATANQGSEATYESGFVIDKFPISRPNLTFSTLTVSNMSPEDSSIYLCSVEQGSGYGYTFGSGTRLTVV.

V is TRBV15 and J is TRBJ2-7, with 10 bases lining up with TRBD1. The V gene's germline CDR1 is LNHNV and CDR2 YYDKDF (reference sequence). The CDR3 spans 14 residues. The V gene end was trimmed by 8 bases and the J gene end by 2 bases; junction bases not matched to a gene: 6. CDR3 DNA sequence: TGTGCCACCTCCCGGGACAGGGGCACCTACGAGCAGTACTTC. Its translation is CATSRDRGTYEQYF.

The chain uses TRBV28 and TRBJ1-3; D gene unclear. Trimming shortened V by 2 bases and J by 4 bases, and 6 bases separated the two germline ends. CDR1 is MDHEN and CDR2 is SYDVKM in the germline V gene. The CDR3 is 13 amino acids. CDR3 sequence reads: CASSLGRGNTIYF. Written as DNA, the CDR3 is TGTGCCAGCAGTTTAGGGCGGGGAAACACCATATATTTT.

The rearrangement joins TRBV19 to TRBJ2-1; no clear D gene. Between the trimmed V and J ends, which lost 1 base and 6 bases, there was a span of 13 bases. CDR3 size: 15 residues. Germline V lookup: CDR1 LNHDA, CDR2 SQIVND (reference sequence). The DNA for the CDR3 is TGTGCCAGTAGTATAGGCGGACCCTCGGGCAATGAGCAGTTCTTC. Translating it yields CASSIGGPSGNEQFF.

The V and J genes are TRBV5-6 and TRBJ1-2; a possible D gene is TRBD1 (5 bases). Germline V gene sequence: CDR1 SGHDT, CDR2 YYEEEE. The CDR3 has 17 amino acids. The V gene lost 3 bases and the J gene lost 6 bases, with 24 bases spanning the gap. For the CDR3, the DNA is TGTGCCAGCAGCTCAACCACCGGGACGGGTTACTTTGATGGCTACACCTTC. Translated: CASSSTTGTGYFDGYTF.

A single count supports this clone. The chain employs TRBV5-4 and TRBJ1-2; D possibly corresponds to TRBD1 (6 bases). V lost 4 bases to trimming and J lost 4 bases, with 17 bases between them. Germline V gene lookup returns CDR1 SGHNT and CDR2 YYREEE (reference sequence). The CDR3 extends over 15 amino acids. The CDR3 coding sequence is TGTGCCAGCAGCCGCCCCCCTACAGGGCCCTATGGCTACACCTTC. This translates into CASSRPPTGPYGYTF.

This chain links TRBV5-1 with TRBJ2-3; D is undetermined. CDR3 length: 15 amino acids. Trimming removed 1 base from V and 2 bases from J, with 11 bases in between. CDR1 and CDR2 from the germline V gene are SGHRS and YFSETQ. In nucleotides, the CDR3 is TGCGCCAGCAGCTTGTCCTACCCAACCACAGATACGCAGTATTTT. Translated: CASSLSYPTTDTQYF.

The V gene is TRBV21-1, the J gene TRBJ2-1; TRBD2 reflects the table's D call only, with no check against the DNA. TRBV21-1 is a pseudogene segment. The CDR3 has 18 amino acids. CDR3 residues: CASSKLARRESSYNEQFF. CDR3 sequence (DNA): TGTGCCAGCAGCAAACTCGCTCGGAGGGAGAGCTCCTACAATGAGCAGTTCTTC.

This clone has a single count. The chain joins TRBV28 to TRBJ2-7; D not resolved. CDR1 and CDR2 (germline): MDHEN, SYDVKM. This CDR3 spans 14 amino acids. V lost 3 bases and J 2 bases, leaving 11 bases between the germline ends. CDR3 coding DNA: TGTGCCAGCAGTTTGCACATTTTTACCTACGAGCAGTACTTC. Translating gives CASSLHIFTYEQYF.

The chain has TRBV11-2 and TRBJ2-5; a possible D gene is TRBD2 (5 bases). The tail of the sequence fits TRBJ2-7 better, so the J call may be wrong. Germline V CDR1 and CDR2: SGHAT, FQNNGV. The CDR3 extends over 17 amino acids. CDR3 residues: CASSSLLLARGVAEQYF. The CDR3 DNA is TGTGCCAGCAGCTCCCTCCTCCTAGCACGGGGAGTAGCCGAGCAGTACTTC.

V is TRBV5-1 and J is TRBJ1-2, with D possibly matching TRBD1 (5 bases). The CDR3 runs 12 residues. CDR1 and CDR2 (germline): SGHRS, YFSETQ. V lost 3 bases, J lost 7 bases, and 10 bases lay in between. As DNA, the CDR3 is TGCGCCAGCAGCTCGGACACTCTTGGCTACACCTTC. Translated, it gives CASSSDTLGYTF.

The rearrangement links TRBV14 to TRBJ1-1, with TRBD1 matching 7 bases. CDR3 length equals 13 residues. Per the germline V gene, CDR1 is SGHDN and CDR2 is FVKESK. V shed 6 bases and J 6 bases; nucleotides not matched to a gene: 7. The CDR3 reads CASSHSGGAEAFF. In nucleotides, the CDR3 is TGTGCCAGCAGTCACTCAGGGGGGGCTGAAGCTTTCTTT.

The CDR3 DNA follows: TGTGCCAGCACTTTTACCCCATTAGCCTATGGCTACACCTTC. Residues: CASTFTPLAYGYTF. The gene calls are TRBV28 and TRBJ1-2, with D unresolved. V was clipped by 7 bases and J by 4 bases, with 16 bases between them. This CDR3 has 14 residues. Germline V CDR1 and CDR2: MDHEN, SYDVKM.

The chain carries TRBV30 and TRBJ2-7; 11 positions agree with TRBD2. CDR3 length: 13 amino acids. Trimming cost V 0 bases and J 6 bases; bases outside gene matches: 1. Germline V gene lookup returns CDR1 GTSNPN and CDR2 SVGIG (reference sequence). CDR3 in amino acids: CAWSVSGRAEQYF. In nucleotides, the CDR3 is TGTGCCTGGAGTGTTAGCGGGAGGGCCGAGCAGTACTTC.

The rearrangement links TRBV4-1 to TRBJ2-1, with 11 positions matching TRBD2. CDR3 size: 13 residues. Per germline, CDR1 MGHRA and CDR2 YSYEKL. V lost 5 bases, J lost 13 bases, and 7 bases stayed unmatched. CDR3 nucleotides: TGCGCCAGCAGCTCCCTAGCGGGGGGTGACCAGTTCTTC. Amino acid sequence: CASSSLAGGDQFF.

V and J are TRBV5-1 and TRBJ1-3; D not certain. This CDR3 has 14 amino acids. Germline CDR1 is SGHRS and CDR2 is YFSETQ. V lost 4 bases and J lost 3, with 11 bases in between. CDR3 DNA: TGCGCCAGCAGCCTAGGGAGAATTGGAAACACCATATATTTT. It yields the protein CASSLGRIGNTIYF.

This CDR3 is CASSEGAGATYEQYF. The CDR3 region has the DNA TGTGCCAGCAGCGAAGGGGCGGGGGCAACCTACGAGCAGTACTTC. V gene TRBV7-9 combines with J gene TRBJ2-7; D is perhaps TRBD2 (7 bases). Deletions cut 5 bases from V and 2 bases from J, with 16 bases between. The CDR3 sequence is 15 residues long. In germline, CDR1 is SEHNR, CDR2 FQNEAQ (reference sequence).

This chain uses TRBV29-1 with TRBJ1-1; D is ambiguous. CDR3 length: 11 residues. V lost 7 bases and J 1 base, leaving 7 bases between the germline ends. Germline CDR1 reads SQVTM; CDR2 reads ANQGSEA. The DNA of the CDR3 is TGCAGCGGAGGCCAGAACACTGAAGCTTTCTTT. As protein: CSGGQNTEAFF.

The chain uses TRBV6-5 and TRBJ1-5; possibly TRBD1 for D (6 bases). Germline loops: CDR1 MNHEY, CDR2 SVGAGI. Trimming removed 6 bases from V and 4 bases from J, with 13 bases in between. The CDR3 totals 14 residues. In DNA form, the CDR3 reads TGTGCCAGCAGCCTACAGGGCCCAAATCAGCCCCAGCATTTT. Translation gives CASSLQGPNQPQHF.

As regards this clone: One junction end disagrees with the germline gene, perhaps due to a read error. The chain employs TRBV6-5 and TRBJ2-1, with no clear D. The CDR3 has 13 residues. CDR1 and CDR2 from the germline V gene are MNHEY and SVGAGI. CDR3 in amino acids: CASSYSPYNEQFF. The CDR3 DNA reads as TGTGCCAGCAGCTACTCGCCCTACAATGAGCAGTTCTTC.

The genes are TRBV6-1 and TRBJ1-1, with D maybe TRBD1 (5 bases). Trimming shortened V by 2 bases and J by 10 bases, and 14 bases separated the two germline ends. The CDR3 spans 13 residues. Per the germline V gene, CDR1 is MNHNS and CDR2 is SASEGT. The CDR3 reads CASSERATGGAFF. The CDR3 DNA sequence: TGTGCCAGCAGTGAAAGGGCTACTGGGGGAGCTTTCTTT.

The chain recombines TRBV30 with TRBJ2-1, with D unclear. This CDR3 spans 14 amino acids. Per germline, CDR1 GTSNPN and CDR2 SVGIG (reference sequence). Deletions cut 1 base from V and 1 base from J, with 8 bases between. CDR3 sequence reads: CAWSGVPSYNEQFF. The CDR3 DNA reads TGTGCCTGGAGTGGGGTACCATCCTACAATGAGCAGTTCTTC.